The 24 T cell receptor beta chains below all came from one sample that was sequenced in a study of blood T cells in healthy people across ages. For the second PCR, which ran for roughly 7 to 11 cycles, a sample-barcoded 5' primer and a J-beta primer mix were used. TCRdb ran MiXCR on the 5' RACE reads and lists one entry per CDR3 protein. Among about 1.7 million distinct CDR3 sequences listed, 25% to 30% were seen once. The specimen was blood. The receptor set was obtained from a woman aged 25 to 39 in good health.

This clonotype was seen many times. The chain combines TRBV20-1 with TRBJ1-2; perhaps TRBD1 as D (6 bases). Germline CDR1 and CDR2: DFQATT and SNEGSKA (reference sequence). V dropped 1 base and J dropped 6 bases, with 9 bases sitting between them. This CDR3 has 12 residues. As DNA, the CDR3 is TGCAGTGCTAGAGGGGGGGCAAATGGCTACACCTTC. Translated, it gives CSARGGANGYTF.

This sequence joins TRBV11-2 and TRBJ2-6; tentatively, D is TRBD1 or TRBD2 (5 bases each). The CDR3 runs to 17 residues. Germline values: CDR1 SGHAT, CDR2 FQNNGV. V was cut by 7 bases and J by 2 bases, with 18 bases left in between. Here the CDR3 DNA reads TGTGCCAGCACCCTCCACGGGGCGAGGGCTGGGGCCAACGTCCTGACTTTC. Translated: CASTLHGARAGANVLTF. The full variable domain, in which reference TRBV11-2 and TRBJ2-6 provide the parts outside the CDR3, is EAGVAQSPRYKIIEKRQSVAFWCNPISGHATLYWYQQILGQGPKLLIQFQNNGVVDDSQLPKDRFSAERLKGVDSTLKIQPAKLEDSAVYLCASTLHGARAGANVLTFGAGSRLTVL.

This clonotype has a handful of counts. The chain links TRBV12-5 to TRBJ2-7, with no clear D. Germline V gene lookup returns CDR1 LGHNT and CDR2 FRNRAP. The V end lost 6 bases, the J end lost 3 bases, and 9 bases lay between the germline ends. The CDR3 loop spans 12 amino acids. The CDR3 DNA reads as TGTGCTAGTGGCCCCACGGTCTACGAGCAGTACTTC. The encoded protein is CASGPTVYEQYF. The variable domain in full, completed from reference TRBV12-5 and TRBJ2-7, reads DARVTQTPRHKVTEMGQEVTMRCQPILGHNTVFWYRQTMMQGLELLAYFRNRAPLDDSGMPKDRFSAEMPDATLATLKIQPSEPRDSAVYFCASGPTVYEQYFGPGTRLTVT.

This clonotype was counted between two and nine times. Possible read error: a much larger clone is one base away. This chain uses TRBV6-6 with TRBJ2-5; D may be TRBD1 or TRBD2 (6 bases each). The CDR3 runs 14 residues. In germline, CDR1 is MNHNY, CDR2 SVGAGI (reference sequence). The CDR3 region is CASRATGGQGTQYF. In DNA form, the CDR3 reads TGTGCCAGCAGAGCCACTGGGGGGCAAGGGACCCAGTACTTC.

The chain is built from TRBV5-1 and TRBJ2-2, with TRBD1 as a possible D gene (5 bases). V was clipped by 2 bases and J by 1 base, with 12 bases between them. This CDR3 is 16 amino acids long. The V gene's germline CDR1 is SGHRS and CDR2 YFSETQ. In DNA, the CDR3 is TGCGCCAGCAGCTTAAGACCCACAGGGAACACCGGGGAGCTGTTTTTT. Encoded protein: CASSLRPTGNTGELFF.

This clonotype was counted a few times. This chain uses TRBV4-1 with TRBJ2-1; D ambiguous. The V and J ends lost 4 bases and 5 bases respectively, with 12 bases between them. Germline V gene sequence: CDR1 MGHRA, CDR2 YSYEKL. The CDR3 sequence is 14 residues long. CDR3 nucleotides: TGCGCCAGCAGCCGTCGACCTATTAACAATGAGCAGTTCTTC. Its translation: CASSRRPINNEQFF.

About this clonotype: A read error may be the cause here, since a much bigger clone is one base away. The CDR3 reads CASTRTSGSTEQFF. For the CDR3, the DNA is TGTGCCAGCACCAGGACTAGCGGGAGTACCGAGCAGTTCTTC. The chain carries TRBV6-2 or TRBV6-3 and TRBJ2-1; 13 bases fit TRBD2. The CDR3 runs to 14 residues. Germline CDR1 MNHEY, CDR2 SVGEGT. V shed 7 bases and J 10 bases; nucleotides not matched to a gene: 7.

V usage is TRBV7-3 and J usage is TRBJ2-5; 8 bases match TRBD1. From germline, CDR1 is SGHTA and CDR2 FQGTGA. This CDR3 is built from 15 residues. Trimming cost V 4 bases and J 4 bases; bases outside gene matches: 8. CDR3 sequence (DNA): TGTGCCAGCAGCTCATCCAGGGGGCGGGGAGAGACCCAGTACTTC. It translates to CASSSSRGRGETQYF.

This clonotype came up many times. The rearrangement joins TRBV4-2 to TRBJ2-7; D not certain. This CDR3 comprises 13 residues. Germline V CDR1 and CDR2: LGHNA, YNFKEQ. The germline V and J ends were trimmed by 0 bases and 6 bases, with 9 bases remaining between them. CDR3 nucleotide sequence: TGTGCCAGCAGCCAAGACGTCCCGACCGAGCAGTACTTC. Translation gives CASSQDVPTEQYF.

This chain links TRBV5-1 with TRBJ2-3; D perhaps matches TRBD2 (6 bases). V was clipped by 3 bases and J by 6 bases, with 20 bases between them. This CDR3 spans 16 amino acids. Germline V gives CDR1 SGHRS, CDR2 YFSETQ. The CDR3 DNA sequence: TGCGCCAGCAGCTCGGAGGGAAGACTGGGAGCGGATACGCAGTATTTT. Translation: CASSSEGRLGADTQYF.

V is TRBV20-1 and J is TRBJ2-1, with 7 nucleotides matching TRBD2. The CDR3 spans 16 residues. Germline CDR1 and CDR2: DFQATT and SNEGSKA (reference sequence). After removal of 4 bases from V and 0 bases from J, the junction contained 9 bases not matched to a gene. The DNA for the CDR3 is TGCAGTGCTAACGATCCGCGGGGGAGCTCCTACAATGAGCAGTTCTTC. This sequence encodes CSANDPRGSSYNEQFF.

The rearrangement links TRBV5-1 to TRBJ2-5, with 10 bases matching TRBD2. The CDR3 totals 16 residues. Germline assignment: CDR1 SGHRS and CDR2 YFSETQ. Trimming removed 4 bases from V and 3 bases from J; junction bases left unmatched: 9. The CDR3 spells CASSPTSGEAKETQYF. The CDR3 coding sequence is TGCGCCAGCAGCCCTACTAGCGGGGAGGCTAAAGAGACCCAGTACTTC. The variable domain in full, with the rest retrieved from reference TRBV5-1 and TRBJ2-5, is KAGVTQTPRYLIKTRGQQVTLSCSPISGHRSVSWYQQTPGQGLQFLFEYFSETQRNKGNFPGRFSGRQFSNSRSEMNVSTLELGDSALYLCASSPTSGEAKETQYFGPGTRLLVL.

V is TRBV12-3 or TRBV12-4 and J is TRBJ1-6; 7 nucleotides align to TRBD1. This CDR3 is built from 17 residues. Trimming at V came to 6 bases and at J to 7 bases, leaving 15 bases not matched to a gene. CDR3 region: CASSWLGGGQVNSPLHF. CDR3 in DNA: TGTGCCAGCAGCTGGCTTGGTGGTGGACAGGTGAATTCACCCCTCCACTTT.

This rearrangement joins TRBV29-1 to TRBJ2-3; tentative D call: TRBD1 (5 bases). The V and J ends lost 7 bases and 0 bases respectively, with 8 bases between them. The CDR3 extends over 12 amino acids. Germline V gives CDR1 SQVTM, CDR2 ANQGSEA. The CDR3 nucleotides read TGCAGCGGAGACAGAAGCACAGATACGCAGTATTTT. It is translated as CSGDRSTDTQYF.

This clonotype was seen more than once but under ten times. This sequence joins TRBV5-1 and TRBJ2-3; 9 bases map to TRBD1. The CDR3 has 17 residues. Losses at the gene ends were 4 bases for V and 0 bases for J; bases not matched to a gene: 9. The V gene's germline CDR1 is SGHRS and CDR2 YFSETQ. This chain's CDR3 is CASSAKTGGRSTDTQYF. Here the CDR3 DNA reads TGCGCCAGCAGCGCAAAGACAGGGGGAAGAAGCACAGATACGCAGTATTTT.

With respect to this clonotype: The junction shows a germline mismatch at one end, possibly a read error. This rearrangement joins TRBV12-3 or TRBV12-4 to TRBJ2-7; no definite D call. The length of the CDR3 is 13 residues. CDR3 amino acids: CASSFGLPYGQYF. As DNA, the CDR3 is TGTGCCAGCAGTTTCGGGCTACCCTACGGGCAGTACTTC.

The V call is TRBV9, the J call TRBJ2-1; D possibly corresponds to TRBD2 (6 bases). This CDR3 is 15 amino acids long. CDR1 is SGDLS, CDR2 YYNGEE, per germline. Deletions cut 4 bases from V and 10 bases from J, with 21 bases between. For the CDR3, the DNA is TGTGCCAGCAGCCTTGAAGAGGGTGGGGGGTCCGAGCAGTTCTTC. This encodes CASSLEEGGGSEQFF.

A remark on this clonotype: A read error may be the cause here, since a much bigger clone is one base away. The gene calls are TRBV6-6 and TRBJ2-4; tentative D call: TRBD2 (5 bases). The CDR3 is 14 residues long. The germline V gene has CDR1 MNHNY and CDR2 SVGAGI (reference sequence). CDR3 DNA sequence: TGTGCCAGTTCCGGGATTCTAGCCAGAAACATTCAGTACTTC. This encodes CASSGILARNIQYF.

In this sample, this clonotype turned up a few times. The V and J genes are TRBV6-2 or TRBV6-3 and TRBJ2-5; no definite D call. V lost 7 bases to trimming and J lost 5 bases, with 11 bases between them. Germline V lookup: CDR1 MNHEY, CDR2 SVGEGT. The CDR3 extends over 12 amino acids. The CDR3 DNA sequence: TGTGCCAGCAAATCGTTGACCGAGACCCAGTACTTC. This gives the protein CASKSLTETQYF.

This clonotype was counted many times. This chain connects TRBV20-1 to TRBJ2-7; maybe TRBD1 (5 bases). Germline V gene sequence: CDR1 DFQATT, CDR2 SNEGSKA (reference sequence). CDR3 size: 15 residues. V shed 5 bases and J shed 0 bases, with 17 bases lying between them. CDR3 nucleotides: TGCAGTGCTCTCCATCAGGGCAGGAGCTCCTACGAGCAGTACTTC. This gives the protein CSALHQGRSSYEQYF.

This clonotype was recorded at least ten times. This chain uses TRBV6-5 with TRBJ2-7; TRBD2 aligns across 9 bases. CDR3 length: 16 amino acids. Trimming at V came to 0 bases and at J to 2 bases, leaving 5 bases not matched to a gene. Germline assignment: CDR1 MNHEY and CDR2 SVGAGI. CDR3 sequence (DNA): TGTGCCAGCAGTTACTCCCTTCGGACTAGCGCCTACGAGCAGTACTTC. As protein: CASSYSLRTSAYEQYF.

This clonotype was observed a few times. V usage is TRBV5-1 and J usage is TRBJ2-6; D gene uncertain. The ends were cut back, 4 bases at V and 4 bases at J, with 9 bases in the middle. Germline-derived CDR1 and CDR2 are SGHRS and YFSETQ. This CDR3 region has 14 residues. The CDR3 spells CASSRTVGANVLTF. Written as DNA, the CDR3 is TGCGCCAGCAGCCGGACCGTGGGGGCCAACGTCCTGACTTTC.

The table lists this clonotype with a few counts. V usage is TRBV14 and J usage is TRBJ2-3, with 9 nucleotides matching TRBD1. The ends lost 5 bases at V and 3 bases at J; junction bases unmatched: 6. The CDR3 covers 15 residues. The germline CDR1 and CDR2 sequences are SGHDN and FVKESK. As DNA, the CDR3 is TGTGCCAGCAGCTTACAGGGGGCTTTGACAGATACGCAGTATTTT. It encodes CASSLQGALTDTQYF.

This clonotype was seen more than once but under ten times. The CDR3 DNA is TGTGCCAGCAGCACCCCTTGGGGGGAGAACACCGGGGAGCTGTTTTTT. It yields the protein CASSTPWGENTGELFF. The rearrangement uses TRBV14 and TRBJ2-2; maybe TRBD2 (6 bases). V lost 5 bases to trimming and J lost 1 base, with 14 bases between them. The CDR3 sequence is 16 residues long. Germline lookup yields CDR1 SGHDN and CDR2 FVKESK. The full variable domain, its missing parts supplied by reference TRBV14 and TRBJ2-2, is EAGVTQFPSHSVIEKGQTVTLRCDPISGHDNLYWYRRVMGKEIKFLLHFVKESKQDESGMPNNRFLAERTGGTYSTLKVQPAELEDSGVYFCASSTPWGENTGELFFGEGSRLTVL.